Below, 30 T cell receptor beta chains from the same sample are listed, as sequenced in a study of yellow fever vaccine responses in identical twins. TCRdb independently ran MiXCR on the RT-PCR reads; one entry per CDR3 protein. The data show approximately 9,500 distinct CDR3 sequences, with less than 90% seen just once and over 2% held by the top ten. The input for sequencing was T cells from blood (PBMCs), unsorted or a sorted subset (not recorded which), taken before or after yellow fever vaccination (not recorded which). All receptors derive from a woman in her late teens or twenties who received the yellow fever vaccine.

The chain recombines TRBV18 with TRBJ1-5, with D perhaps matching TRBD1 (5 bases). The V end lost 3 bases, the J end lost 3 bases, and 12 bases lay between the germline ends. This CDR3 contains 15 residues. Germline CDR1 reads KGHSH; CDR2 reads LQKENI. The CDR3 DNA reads TGTGCCAGCTCACCCGGGGCGGCTACCAATCAGCCCCAGCATTTT. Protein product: CASSPGAATNQPQHF.

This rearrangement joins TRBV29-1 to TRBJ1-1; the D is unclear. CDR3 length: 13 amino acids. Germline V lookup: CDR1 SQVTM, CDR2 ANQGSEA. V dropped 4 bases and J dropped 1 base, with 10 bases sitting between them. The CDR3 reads CSVVSPGNTEAFF. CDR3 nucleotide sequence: TGCAGCGTTGTCTCGCCAGGGAACACTGAAGCTTTCTTT.

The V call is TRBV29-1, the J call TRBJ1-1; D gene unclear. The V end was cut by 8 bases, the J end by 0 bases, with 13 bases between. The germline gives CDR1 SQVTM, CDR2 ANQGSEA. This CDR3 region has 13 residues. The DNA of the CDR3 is TGCAGCATAAACAGCTACATGAACACTGAAGCTTTCTTT. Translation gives CSINSYMNTEAFF.

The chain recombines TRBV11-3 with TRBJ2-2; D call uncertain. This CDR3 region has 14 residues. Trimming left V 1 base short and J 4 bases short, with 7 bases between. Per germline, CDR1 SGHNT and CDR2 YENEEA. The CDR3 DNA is TGTGCCAGCAGCTTAGCTACCTTCACCGGGGAGCTGTTTTTT. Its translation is CASSLATFTGELFF.

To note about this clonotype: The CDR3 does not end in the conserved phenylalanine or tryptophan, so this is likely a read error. For the CDR3, the DNA is TGTGCCAGCAGCCCCTTGGGGACTAGCGGGCTCGCAGATACGCAGTATTCT. Its protein product is CASSPLGTSGLADTQYS. This chain uses TRBV7-3 with TRBJ2-3; 12 bases align to TRBD2. CDR3 length: 17 amino acids. After removal of 5 bases from V and 4 bases from J, the junction contained 10 bases not matched to a gene. Germline V gene data show CDR1 as SGHTA and CDR2 as FQGTGA.

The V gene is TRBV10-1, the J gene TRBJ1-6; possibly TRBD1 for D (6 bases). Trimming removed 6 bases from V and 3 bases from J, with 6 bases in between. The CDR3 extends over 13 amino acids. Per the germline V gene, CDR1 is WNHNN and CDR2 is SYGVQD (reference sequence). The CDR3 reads CASSRGYNSPLHF. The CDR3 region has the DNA TGCGCCAGCAGCAGGGGCTATAATTCACCCCTCCACTTT.

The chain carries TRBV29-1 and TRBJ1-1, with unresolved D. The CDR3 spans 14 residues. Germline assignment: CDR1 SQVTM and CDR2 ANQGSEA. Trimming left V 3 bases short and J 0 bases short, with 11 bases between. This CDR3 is CSVEDGFMNTEAFF. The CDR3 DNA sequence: TGCAGCGTTGAGGACGGATTCATGAACACTGAAGCTTTCTTT.

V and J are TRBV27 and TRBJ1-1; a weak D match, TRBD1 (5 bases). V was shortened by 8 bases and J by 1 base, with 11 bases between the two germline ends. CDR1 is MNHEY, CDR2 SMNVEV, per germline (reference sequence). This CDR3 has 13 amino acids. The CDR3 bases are TGTGCCAGCCAATGGGGGACGAACACTGAAGCTTTCTTT. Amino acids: CASQWGTNTEAFF.

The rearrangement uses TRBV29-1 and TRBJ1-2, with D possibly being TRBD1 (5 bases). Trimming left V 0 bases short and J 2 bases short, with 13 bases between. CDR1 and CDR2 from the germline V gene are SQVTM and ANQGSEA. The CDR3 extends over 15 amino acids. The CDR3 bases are TGCAGCGTTGAAGATGGGCGGGGGTTAAACTATGGCTACACCTTC. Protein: CSVEDGRGLNYGYTF.

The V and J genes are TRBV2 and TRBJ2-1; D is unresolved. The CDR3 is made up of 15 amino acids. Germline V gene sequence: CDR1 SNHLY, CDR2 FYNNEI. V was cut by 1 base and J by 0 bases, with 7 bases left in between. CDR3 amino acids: CASSEGWGSYNEQFF. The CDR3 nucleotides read TGTGCCAGCAGTGAAGGTTGGGGCTCCTACAATGAGCAGTTCTTC.

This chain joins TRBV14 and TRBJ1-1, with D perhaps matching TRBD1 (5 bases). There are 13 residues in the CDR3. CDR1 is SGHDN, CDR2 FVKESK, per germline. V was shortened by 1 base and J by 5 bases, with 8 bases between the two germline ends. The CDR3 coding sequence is TGTGCCAGCAGCCAAGCGGGGGGGACTGAAGCTTTCTTT. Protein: CASSQAGGTEAFF.

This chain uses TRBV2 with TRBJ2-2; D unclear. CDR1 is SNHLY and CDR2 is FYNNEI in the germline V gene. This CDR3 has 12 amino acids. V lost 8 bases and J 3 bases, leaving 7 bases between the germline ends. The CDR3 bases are TGTGCCAGCTTAGATGACACCGGGGAGCTGTTTTTT. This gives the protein CASLDDTGELFF.

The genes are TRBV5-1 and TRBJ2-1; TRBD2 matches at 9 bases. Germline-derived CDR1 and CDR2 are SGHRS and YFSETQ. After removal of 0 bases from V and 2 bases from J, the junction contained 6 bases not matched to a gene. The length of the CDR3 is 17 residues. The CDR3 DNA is TGCGCCAGCAGCTTGGCAGGTAGCGGGAGTACCTACAATGAGCAGTTCTTC. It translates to CASSLAGSGSTYNEQFF.

The CDR3 spells CSVSWGIYNEQFF. The CDR3, as DNA: TGCAGCGTCTCTTGGGGGATATACAATGAGCAGTTCTTC. V gene TRBV29-1 combines with J gene TRBJ2-1; D could derive from TRBD1 or TRBD2 (5 bases each). Deletions cut 6 bases from V and 4 bases from J, with 13 bases between. There are 13 residues in the CDR3. Germline-derived CDR1 and CDR2 are SQVTM and ANQGSEA.

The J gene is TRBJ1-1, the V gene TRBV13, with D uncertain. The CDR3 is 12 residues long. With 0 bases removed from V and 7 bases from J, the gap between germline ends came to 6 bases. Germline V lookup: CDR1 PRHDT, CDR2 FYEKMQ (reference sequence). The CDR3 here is CASSLGTSEAFF. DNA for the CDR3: TGTGCCAGCAGCTTAGGAACCAGTGAAGCTTTCTTT.

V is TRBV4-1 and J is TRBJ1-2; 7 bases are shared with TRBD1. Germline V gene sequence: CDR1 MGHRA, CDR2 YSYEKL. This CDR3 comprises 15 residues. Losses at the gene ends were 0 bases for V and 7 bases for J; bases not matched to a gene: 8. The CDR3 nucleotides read TGCGCCAGCAGCCAAGAAGAGGGGGCGAGGGGTGGCTACACCTTC. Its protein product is CASSQEEGARGGYTF.

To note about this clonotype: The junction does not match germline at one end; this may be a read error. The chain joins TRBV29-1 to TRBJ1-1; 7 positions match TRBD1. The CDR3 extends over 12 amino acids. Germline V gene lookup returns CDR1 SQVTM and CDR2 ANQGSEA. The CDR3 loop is CSGGQRDTEAFF. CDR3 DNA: TGCAGCGGGGGACAGCGGGACACCGAAGCTTTCTTT.

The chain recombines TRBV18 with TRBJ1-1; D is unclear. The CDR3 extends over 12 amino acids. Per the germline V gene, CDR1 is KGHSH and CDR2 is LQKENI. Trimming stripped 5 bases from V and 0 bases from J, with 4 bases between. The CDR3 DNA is TGTGCCAGCTCAACCATGAACACTGAAGCTTTCTTT. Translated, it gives CASSTMNTEAFF.

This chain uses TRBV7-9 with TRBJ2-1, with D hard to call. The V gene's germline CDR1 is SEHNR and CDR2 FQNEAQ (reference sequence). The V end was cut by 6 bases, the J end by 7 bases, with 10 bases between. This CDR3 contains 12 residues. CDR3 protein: CASSSFRNEQFF. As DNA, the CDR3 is TGTGCCAGCAGTTCATTCAGGAATGAGCAGTTCTTC.

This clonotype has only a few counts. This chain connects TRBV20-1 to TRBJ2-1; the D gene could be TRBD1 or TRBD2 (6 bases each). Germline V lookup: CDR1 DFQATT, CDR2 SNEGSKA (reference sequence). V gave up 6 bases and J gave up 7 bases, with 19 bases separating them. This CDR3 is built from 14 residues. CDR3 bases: TGCAGTGCCCCAACCTGGGGGGCCGAGAATGAGCAGTTCTTC. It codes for CSAPTWGAENEQFF.

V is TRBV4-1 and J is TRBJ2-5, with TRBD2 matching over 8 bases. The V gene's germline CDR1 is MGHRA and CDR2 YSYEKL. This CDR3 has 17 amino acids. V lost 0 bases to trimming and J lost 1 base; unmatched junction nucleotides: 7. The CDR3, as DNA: TGCGCCAGCAGCCAAGATCTGGTAGCGGGGCGCCAAGAGACCCAGTACTTC. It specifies CASSQDLVAGRQETQYF.

The CDR3 loop is CSANKPGIDNSPLHF. CDR3 nucleotide sequence: TGCAGTGCCAATAAACCGGGAATCGATAATTCACCCCTCCACTTT. This chain connects TRBV20-1 to TRBJ1-6; D not certain. CDR1 DFQATT and CDR2 SNEGSKA come from the germline V gene (reference sequence). The V gene lost 6 bases and the J gene lost 5 bases, with 17 bases spanning the gap. This CDR3 is 15 amino acids long.

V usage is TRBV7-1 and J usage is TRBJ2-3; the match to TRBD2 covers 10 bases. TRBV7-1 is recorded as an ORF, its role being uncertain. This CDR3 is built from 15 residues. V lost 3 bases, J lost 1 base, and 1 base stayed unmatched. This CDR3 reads CASSSGTSGTDTQYF. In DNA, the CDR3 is TGTGCCAGCAGCTCCGGGACTAGCGGCACAGATACGCAGTATTTT.

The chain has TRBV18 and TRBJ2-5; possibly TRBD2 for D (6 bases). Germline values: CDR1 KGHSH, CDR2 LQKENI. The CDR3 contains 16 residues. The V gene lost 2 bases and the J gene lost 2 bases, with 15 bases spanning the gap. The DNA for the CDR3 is TGTGCCAGCTCACCAAGAGCGCAGGGAGGTCAAGAGACCCAGTACTTC. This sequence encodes CASSPRAQGGQETQYF.

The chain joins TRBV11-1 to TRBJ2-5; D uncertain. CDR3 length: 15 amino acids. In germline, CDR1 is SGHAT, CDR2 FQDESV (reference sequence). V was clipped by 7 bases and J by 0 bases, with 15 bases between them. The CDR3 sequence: CASNQALSYQETQYF. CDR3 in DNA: TGTGCCAGCAACCAGGCTCTTTCGTACCAAGAGACCCAGTACTTC. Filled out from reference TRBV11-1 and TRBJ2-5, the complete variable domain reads EAEVAQSPRYKITEKSQAVAFWCDPISGHATLYWYRQILGQGPELLVQFQDESVVDDSQLPKDRFSAERLKGVDSTLKIQPAELGDSAMYLCASNQALSYQETQYFGPGTRLLVL.

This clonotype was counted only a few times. The chain's CDR3 is CASSLGYYNEQFF. CDR3 in DNA: TGTGCCAGCAGCTTAGGGTACTACAATGAGCAGTTCTTC. V is TRBV7-3 and J is TRBJ2-1; D is ambiguous. CDR1 SGHTA and CDR2 FQGTGA come from the germline V gene. This CDR3 comprises 13 residues. Between the trimmed V and J ends, which lost 2 bases and 3 bases, there was a span of 5 bases.

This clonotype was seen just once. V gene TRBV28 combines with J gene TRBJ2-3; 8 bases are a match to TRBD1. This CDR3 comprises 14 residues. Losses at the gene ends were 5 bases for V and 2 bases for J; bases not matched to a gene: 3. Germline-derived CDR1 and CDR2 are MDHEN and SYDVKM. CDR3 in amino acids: CASSAGQDTDTQYF. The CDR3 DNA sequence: TGTGCCAGCAGTGCGGGACAGGACACAGATACGCAGTATTTT.

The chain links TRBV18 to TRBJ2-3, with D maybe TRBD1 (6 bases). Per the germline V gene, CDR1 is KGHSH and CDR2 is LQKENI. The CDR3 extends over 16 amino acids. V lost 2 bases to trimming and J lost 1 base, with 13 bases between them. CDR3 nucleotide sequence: TGTGCCAGCTCACCAACTCTAGGACAGCGCACAGATACGCAGTATTTT. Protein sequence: CASSPTLGQRTDTQYF.

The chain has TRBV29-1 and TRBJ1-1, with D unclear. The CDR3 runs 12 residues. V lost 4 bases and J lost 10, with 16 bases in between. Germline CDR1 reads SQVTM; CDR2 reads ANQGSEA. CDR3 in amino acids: CSVVGPLIGAFF. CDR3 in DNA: TGCAGCGTTGTTGGGCCCCTGATCGGAGCTTTCTTT.

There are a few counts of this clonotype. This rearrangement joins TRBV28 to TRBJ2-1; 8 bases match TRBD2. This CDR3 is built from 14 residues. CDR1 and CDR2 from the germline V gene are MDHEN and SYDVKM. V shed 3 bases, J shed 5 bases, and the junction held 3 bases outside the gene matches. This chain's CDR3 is CASSFSGANNEQFF. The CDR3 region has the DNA TGTGCCAGCAGTTTTAGCGGGGCAAACAATGAGCAGTTCTTC.